The 7 T cell receptor beta chains listed next were all sequenced from one sample in a study of blood T cell repertoires in COVID-19. TCRdb's copy holds only in-frame clones and misses some; the assay was immunoSEQ multiplex PCR. This table holds hundreds of thousands of clones, about 87% found once. What was sequenced was peripheral blood. These receptors were obtained from a woman in her 70s with COVID-19, enrolled during active disease.

Only one count was recorded for this clone. One junction end does not reproduce the germline sequence, and a read error may be involved. This rearrangement joins TRBV7-7 to TRBJ1-1; D remains unclear. Germline V CDR1 and CDR2: SSHAT, FNYEAQ (reference sequence). CDR3 length equals 13 residues. The CDR3 spells CASSFNMNTEAFF. Here the CDR3 DNA reads TGTGCTAGCAGCTTTAACATGAACACTGAAGCTTTCTTT.

The chain is built from TRBV2 and TRBJ2-5; possibly TRBD1 for D (6 bases). Per germline, CDR1 SNHLY and CDR2 FYNNEI. This CDR3 has 13 residues. Trimming removed 8 bases from V and 5 bases from J, with 15 bases in between. This CDR3 reads CASLRTGQETQYF. The CDR3 DNA reads as TGTGCCAGCCTTCGTACAGGGCAGGAGACCCAGTACTTC.

In DNA, the CDR3 is TGTGCCAGCTGGCCAGGGGGTACCGGGGAGCTGTTTTTT. This codes for CASWPGGTGELFF. The chain links TRBV2 to TRBJ2-2, with 7 bases matching TRBD1. Germline-derived CDR1 and CDR2 are SNHLY and FYNNEI. The length of the CDR3 is 13 residues. V dropped 8 bases and J dropped 5; count of bases not matched to a gene: 5.

J is TRBJ1-3 and V is TRBV10-3; possible D gene TRBD1, 5 bases. V was trimmed by 11 bases and J by 0 bases, leaving 11 bases between them. CDR3 size: 13 residues. Germline loops: CDR1 ENHRY, CDR2 SYGVKD. Here the CDR3 reads CAATQGSGNTIYF. DNA of the CDR3: TGTGCCGCCACTCAGGGCTCTGGAAACACCATATATTTT.

The chain has TRBV5-1 and TRBJ1-4; 12 nucleotides match TRBD1. Germline lookup yields CDR1 SGHRS and CDR2 YFSETQ. Losses at the gene ends were 5 bases for V and 7 bases for J; bases not matched to a gene: 12. This CDR3 region has 17 residues. DNA of the CDR3: TGCGCCAGCAGTCGCTCTGGGACAGGGGGCGTAAGTGAAAAACTGTTTTTT. Translation: CASSRSGTGGVSEKLFF.

The V gene is TRBV5-8, the J gene TRBJ1-1, with TRBD1 identical over 11 bases. The germline CDR1 and CDR2 sequences are SGHTS and YDEGEE. The CDR3 has 15 amino acids. After removal of 6 bases from V and 1 base from J, the junction contained 5 bases not matched to a gene. The CDR3 DNA reads TGTGCCAGCAAGAGAGGGACAGGGGGGAACACTGAAGCTTTCTTT. As protein: CASKRGTGGNTEAFF.

The J gene is TRBJ2-1, the V gene TRBV30, with 7 bases aligning to TRBD2. V lost 2 bases and J lost 7; bases outside the gene matches: 5. The germline V gene has CDR1 GTSNPN and CDR2 SVGIG (reference sequence). CDR3 length: 13 amino acids. CDR3 nucleotides: TGTGCCTGGAGTTTTCCCGGGAGGAATGAGCAGTTCTTC. This codes for CAWSFPGRNEQFF.